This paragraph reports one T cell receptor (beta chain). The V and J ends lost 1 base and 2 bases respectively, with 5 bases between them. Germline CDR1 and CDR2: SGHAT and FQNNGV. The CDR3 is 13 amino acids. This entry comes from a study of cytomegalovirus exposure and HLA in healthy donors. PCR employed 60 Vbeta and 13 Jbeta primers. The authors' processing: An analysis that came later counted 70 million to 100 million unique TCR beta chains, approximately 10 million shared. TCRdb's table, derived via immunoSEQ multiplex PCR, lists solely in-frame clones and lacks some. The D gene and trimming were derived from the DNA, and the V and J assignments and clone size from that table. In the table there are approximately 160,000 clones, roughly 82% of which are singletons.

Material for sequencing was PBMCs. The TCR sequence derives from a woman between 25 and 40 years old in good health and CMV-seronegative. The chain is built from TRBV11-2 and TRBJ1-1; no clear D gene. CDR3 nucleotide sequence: TGTGCCAGCAGCTTAGGGGCAAACACTGAAGCTTTCTTT. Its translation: CASSLGANTEAFF.